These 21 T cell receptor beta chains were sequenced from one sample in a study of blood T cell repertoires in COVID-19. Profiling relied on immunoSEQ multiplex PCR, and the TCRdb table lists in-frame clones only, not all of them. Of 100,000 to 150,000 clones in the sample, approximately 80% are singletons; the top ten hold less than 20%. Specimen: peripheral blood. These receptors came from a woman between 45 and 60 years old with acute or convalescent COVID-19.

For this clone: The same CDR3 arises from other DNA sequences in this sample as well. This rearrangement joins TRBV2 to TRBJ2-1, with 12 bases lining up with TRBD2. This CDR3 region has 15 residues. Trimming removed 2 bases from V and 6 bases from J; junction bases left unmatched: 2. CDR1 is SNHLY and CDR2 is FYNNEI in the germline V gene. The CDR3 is CASSELAGGRNEQFF. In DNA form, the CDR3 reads TGTGCCAGCAGTGAACTAGCGGGGGGGCGCAATGAGCAGTTCTTC.

The CDR3 is CASSQVDRRITGTEAFF. In DNA form, the CDR3 reads TGCGCCAGCAGCCAAGTGGACAGGAGAATAACGGGTACTGAAGCTTTCTTT. The V call is TRBV4-1, the J call TRBJ1-1, with 7 bases aligning to TRBD1. The V segment lost 1 base and the J segment 5 bases; nucleotides outside the gene matches: 13. CDR1 is MGHRA, CDR2 YSYEKL, per germline. CDR3 size: 17 residues.

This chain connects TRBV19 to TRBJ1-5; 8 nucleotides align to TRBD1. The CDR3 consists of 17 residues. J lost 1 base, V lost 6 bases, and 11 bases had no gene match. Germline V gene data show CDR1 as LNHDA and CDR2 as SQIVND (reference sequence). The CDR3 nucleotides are TGTGCCAGTAGGCGCCACTGGACAGGGCTAAGCAATCAGCCCCAGCATTTT. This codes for CASRRHWTGLSNQPQHF.

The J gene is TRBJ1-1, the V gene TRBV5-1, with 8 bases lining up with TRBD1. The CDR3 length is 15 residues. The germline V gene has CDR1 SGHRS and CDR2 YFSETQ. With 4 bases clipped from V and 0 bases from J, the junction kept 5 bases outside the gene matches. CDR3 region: CASSGQGLLNTEAFF. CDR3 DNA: TGCGCCAGCAGCGGACAGGGACTCTTGAACACTGAAGCTTTCTTT.

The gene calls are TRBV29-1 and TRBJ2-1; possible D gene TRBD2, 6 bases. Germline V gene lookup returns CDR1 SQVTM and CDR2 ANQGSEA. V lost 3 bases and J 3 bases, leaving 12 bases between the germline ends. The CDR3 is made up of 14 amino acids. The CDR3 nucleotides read TGCAGCGTTGATCGGCGGGGTAACTACAATGAGCAGTTCTTC. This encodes CSVDRRGNYNEQFF.

DNA for the CDR3: TGTGCCAGCAGCTTAGCTGAGGGCAATCAGCCCCAGCATTTT. This encodes CASSLAEGNQPQHF. V gene TRBV7-9 combines with J gene TRBJ1-5; no clear D. CDR1 is SEHNR and CDR2 is FQNEAQ in the germline V gene (reference sequence). Trimming pared 0 bases from V and 2 bases from J, leaving 5 bases between. The CDR3 contains 14 residues. Full variable domain (missing parts from reference TRBV7-9 and TRBJ1-5): DTGVSQNPRHKITKRGQNVTFRCDPISEHNRLYWYRQTLGQGPEFLTYFQNEAQLEKSRLLSDRFSAERPKGSFSTLEIQRTEQGDSAMYLCASSLAEGNQPQHFGDGTRLSIL.

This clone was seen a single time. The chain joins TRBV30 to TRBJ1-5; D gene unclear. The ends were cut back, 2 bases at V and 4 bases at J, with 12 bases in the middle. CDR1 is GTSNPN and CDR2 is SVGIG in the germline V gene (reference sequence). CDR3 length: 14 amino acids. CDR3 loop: CAWSMTRRNQPQHF. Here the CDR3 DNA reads TGTGCCTGGAGTATGACGCGGAGGAATCAGCCCCAGCATTTT. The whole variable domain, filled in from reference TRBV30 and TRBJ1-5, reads SQTIHQWPATLVQPVGSPLSLECTVEGTSNPNLYWYRQAAGRGLQLLFYSVGIGQISSEVPQNLSASRPQDRQFILSSKKLLLSDSGFYLCAWSMTRRNQPQHFGDGTRLSIL.

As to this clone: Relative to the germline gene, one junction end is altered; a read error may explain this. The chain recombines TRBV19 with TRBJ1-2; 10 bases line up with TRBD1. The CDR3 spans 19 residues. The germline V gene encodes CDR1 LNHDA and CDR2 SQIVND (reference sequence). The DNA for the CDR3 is TGTGCCCGTAGTATACAACGAACAACGGGACAGGGGTCAGACTATGGCTACACCTTC. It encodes CARSIQRTTGQGSDYGYTF.

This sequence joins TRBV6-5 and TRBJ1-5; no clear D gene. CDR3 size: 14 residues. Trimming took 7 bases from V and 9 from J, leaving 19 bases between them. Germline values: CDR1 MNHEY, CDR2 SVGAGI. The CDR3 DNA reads TGTGCCAGCACCCTAGAGGCAATGAGATTGCCCCAGCATTTT. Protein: CASTLEAMRLPQHF.

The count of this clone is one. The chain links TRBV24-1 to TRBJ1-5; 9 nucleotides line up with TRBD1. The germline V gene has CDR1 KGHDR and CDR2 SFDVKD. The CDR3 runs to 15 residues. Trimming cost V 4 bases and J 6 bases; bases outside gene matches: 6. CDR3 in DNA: TGTGCCACCAGTGAAGGAACAGGGGGCCCTCAGCCCCAGCATTTT. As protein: CATSEGTGGPQPQHF.

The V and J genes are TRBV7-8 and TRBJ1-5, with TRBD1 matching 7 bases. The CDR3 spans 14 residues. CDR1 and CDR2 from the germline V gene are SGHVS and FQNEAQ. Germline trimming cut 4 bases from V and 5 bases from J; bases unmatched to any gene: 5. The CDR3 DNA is TGTGCCAGCAGCTCAGGGGGGACAGATCAGCCCCAGCATTTT. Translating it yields CASSSGGTDQPQHF.

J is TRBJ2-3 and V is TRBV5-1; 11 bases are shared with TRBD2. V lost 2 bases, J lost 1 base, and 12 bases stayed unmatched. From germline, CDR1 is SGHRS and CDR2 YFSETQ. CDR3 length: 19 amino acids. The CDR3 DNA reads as TGCGCCAGCAGCTTCGAGTTGGGGCTAGCGGGGGGCGGCACAGATACGCAGTATTTT. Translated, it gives CASSFELGLAGGGTDTQYF.

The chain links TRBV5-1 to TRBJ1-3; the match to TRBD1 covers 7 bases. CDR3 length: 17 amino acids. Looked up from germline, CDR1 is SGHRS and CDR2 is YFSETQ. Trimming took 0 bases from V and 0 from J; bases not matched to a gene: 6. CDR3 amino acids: CASSLEGQIISGNTIYF. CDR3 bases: TGCGCCAGCAGCTTGGAGGGACAGATTATCTCTGGAAACACCATATATTTT. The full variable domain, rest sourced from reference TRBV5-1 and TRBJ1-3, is KAGVTQTPRYLIKTRGQQVTLSCSPISGHRSVSWYQQTPGQGLQFLFEYFSETQRNKGNFPGRFSGRQFSNSRSEMNVSTLELGDSALYLCASSLEGQIISGNTIYFGEGSWLTVV.

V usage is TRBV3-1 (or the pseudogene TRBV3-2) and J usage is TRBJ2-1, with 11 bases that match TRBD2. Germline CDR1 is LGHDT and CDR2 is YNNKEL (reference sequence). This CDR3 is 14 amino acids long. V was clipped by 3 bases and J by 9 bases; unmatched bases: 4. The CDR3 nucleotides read TGTGCCAGCAGCCACGGGACTAGCGGAGTTGAGCAGTTCTTC. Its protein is CASSHGTSGVEQFF.

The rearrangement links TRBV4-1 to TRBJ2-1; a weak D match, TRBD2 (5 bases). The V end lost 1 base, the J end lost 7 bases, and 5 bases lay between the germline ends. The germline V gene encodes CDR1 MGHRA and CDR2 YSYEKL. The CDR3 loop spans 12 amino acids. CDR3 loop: CASSQGGNEQFF. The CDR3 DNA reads TGCGCCAGCAGCCAAGGAGGGAATGAGCAGTTCTTC.

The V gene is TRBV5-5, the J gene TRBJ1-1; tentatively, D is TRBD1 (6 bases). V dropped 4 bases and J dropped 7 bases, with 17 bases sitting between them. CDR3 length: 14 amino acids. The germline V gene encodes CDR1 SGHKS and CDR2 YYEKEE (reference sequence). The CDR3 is CASSPGRGLREAFF. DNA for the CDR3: TGTGCCAGCAGCCCGGGGAGGGGGTTGCGTGAAGCTTTCTTT.

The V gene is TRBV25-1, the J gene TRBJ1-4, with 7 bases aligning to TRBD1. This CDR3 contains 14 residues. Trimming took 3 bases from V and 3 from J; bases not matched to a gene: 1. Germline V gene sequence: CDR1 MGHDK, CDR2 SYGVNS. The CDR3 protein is CASSDGTANEKLFF. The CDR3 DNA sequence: TGTGCCAGCAGTGACGGGACAGCTAATGAAAAACTGTTTTTT.

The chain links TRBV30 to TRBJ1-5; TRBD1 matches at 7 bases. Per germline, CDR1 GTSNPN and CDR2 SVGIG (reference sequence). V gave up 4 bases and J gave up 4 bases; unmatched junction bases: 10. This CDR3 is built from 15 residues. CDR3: CAWNWKGAGNQPQHF. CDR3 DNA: TGTGCCTGGAATTGGAAGGGGGCCGGGAATCAGCCCCAGCATTTT.

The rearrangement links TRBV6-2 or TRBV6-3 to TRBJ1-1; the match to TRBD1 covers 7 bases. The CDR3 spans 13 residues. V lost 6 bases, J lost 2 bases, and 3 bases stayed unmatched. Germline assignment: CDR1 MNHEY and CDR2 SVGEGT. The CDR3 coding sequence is TGTGCCAGCAGCCGGACAGGTAACACTGAAGCTTTCTTT. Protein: CASSRTGNTEAFF.

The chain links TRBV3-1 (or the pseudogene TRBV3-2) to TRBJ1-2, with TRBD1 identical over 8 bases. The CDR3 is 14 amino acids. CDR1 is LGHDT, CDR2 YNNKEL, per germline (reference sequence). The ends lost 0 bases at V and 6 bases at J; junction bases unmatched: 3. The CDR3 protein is CASSQETGANGYTF. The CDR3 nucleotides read TGTGCCAGCAGCCAAGAGACAGGGGCGAATGGCTACACCTTC.

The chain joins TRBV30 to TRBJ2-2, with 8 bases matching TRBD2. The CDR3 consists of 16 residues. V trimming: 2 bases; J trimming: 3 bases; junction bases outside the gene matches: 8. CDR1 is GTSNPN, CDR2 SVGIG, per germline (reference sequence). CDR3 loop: CAWSSLAGPYTGELFF. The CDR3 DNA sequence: TGTGCCTGGAGTTCATTAGCGGGGCCGTACACCGGGGAGCTGTTTTTT.